A single TCR beta chain is shown here with its context. Antigen: not known. This sample was taken from a study of persistence of HIV-infected CD4 T cells. The libraries were made with immunoSEQ version 4 in survey mode. Assay: immunoSEQ multiplex PCR; the TCRdb copy retains only in-frame clones and omits some. This sample has 50,000 to 65,000 clones; 65% to 75% occur once, and the top ten carry more than 1.5%. The stimulus was an HIV-1 Gag 15-mer peptide pool, 0.9 to 1 ug/peptide/mL. CD40L-negative CD69-negative CD45RO-high memory CD4+ T cells were sorted as populations depleted of antigen-responding cells. Donors had undetectable plasma HIV-1 RNA, under 50 copies/mL, for 4+ years. CD4+ T cell counts exceeded 400 cells/uL; CMV serology was positive. Sequences were derived from CD4+ T cells sorted from PBMCs after roughly 18-hour stimulation, sampled from a patient who received antiretroviral therapy. This TCR came from an adult man with HIV who was CMV-seropositive.

The CDR3 protein is CASSPEPGRPYGYTF. CDR3 DNA: TGCGCCAGCAGCCCCGAACCAGGACGCCCCTATGGCTACACCTTC. The chain uses TRBV4-1 and TRBJ1-2; D not resolved. Germline assignment: CDR1 MGHRA and CDR2 YSYEKL. The CDR3 is 15 residues long. V lost 4 bases and J 4 bases, leaving 16 bases between the germline ends.